This T cell receptor (beta chain) appears in the sequencing data of a study of blood T cells in healthy people across ages. Study outcomes and limitations: A conclusive naive versus antigen-experienced comparison was prevented by the unsorted PBMCs. While age rose, TCR beta diversity per million T cells dropped in a roughly linear way.

Note on this clonotype: Antigen unknown.

The authors ran a second PCR of about 7 to 11 cycles using a sample-barcoded 5' primer and a J-beta primer mix. Each cDNA molecule received a tag from a template-switch adaptor that had 12 random nucleotides. TCRdb analysed the 5' RACE reads with MiXCR anew, one entry per CDR3 protein. Of 980,000 or so distinct CDR3 sequences detected, under 50% appear once; the ten largest clones hold under 15%. Germline loops: CDR1 MNHEY, CDR2 SVGEGT. Germline trimming cut 2 bases from V and 7 bases from J; bases unmatched to any gene: 7. The CDR3 covers 14 residues. The source of this sequence is a man aged 25 to 40 in good health. The chain has TRBV6-2 or TRBV6-3 and TRBJ2-5; 7 bases line up with TRBD2. The source material was blood. The DNA for the CDR3 is TGTGCCAGCAGTTACCCTGGACTAGTGCGGACCCAGTACTTC. Amino acids: CASSYPGLVRTQYF.